This entry is about one T cell receptor beta chain. This sample stems from a study of blood T cell repertoires in COVID-19. Looking at the study overall: The United States, Italy and Spain provided the acute and convalescent COVID-19 samples. Sample material is recorded as cDNA or gDNA derived from T cells, B-cell-depleted T cells, or PBMCs.

The V gene end was trimmed by 3 bases and the J gene end by 2 bases; junction bases not matched to a gene: 7. Germline loops: CDR1 SGHRS, CDR2 YFSETQ. CDR3 size: 15 residues. In the source study's methods: Reference gene primer amplification gave nucleated cell count estimates. Here immunoSEQ multiplex PCR was the method, and the copy in TCRdb shows in-frame clones only, minus some. V, J and clone size are those of that table, while D and trimming were read from the DNA. The data show under 200,000 clones, 75% to 90% seen once. This sequence joins TRBV5-1 and TRBJ2-7, with TRBD2 identical over 8 bases. The sample was peripheral blood. This clonotype originated in a woman older than 75 with active or convalescent COVID-19. The DNA for the CDR3 is TGCGCCAGCAGCTCGGGGGGGACGGTTGCCTACGAGCAGTACTTC. Amino acids: CASSSGGTVAYEQYF.